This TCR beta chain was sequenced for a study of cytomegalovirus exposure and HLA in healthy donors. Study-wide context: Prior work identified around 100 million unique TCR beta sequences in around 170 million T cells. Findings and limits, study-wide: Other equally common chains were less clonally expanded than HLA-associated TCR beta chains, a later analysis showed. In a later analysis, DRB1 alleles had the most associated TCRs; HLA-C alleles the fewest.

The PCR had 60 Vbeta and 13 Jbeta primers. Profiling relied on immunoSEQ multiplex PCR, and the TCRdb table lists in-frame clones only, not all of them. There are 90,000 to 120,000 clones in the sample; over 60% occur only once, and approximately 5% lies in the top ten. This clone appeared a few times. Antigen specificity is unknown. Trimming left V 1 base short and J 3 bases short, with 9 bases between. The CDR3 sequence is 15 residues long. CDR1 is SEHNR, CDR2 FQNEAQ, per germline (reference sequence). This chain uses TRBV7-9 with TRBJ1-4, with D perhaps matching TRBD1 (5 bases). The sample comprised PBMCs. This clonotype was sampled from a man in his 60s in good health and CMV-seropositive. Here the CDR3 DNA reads TGTGCCAGCAGCTTAGGCAGGGCCTCTAATGAAAAACTGTTTTTT. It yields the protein CASSLGRASNEKLFF.